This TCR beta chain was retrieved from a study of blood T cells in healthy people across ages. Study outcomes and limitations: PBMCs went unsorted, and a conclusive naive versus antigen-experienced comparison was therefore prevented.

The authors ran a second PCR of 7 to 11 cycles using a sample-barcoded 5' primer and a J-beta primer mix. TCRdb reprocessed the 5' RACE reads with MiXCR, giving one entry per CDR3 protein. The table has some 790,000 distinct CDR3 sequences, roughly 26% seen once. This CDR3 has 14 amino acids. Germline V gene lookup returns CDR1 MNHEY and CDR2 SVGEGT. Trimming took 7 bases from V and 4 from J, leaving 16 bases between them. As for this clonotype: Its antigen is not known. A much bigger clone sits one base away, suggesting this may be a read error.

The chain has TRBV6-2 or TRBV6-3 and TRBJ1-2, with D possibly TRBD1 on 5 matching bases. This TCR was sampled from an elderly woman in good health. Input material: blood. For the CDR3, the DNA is TGTGCCAGCAAAGAGATGGCGGGACCCTATGGCTACACCTTC. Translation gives CASKEMAGPYGYTF.